The clone carrying this T cell receptor beta chain was counted ten times or more. Its antigen remains unidentified. This sample is drawn from a study of identical twins. General study results and limits: With abundant cord blood beta clonotypes, insertions were fewer; memory repertoires showed no such pattern. Alpha sequences that were out-of-frame and twin-shared showed an excess of low generation probability. Part of the zero-insertion signal could reflect confounding by invariant MAIT and iNKT cells.

After template switching added a universal primer site, the resulting cDNA carried unique molecular identifiers. TCRdb used MiXCR to reprocess the 5' RACE reads, holding one entry per CDR3 protein. The sample has 1.5 million to 2 million distinct CDR3 sequences, around a third seen once; the top ten hold over 0.25%. With 0 bases removed from V and 0 bases from J, the gap between germline ends came to 8 bases. This CDR3 has 14 amino acids. CDR1 and CDR2 from the germline V gene are SQVTM and ANQGSEA. The material sequenced was cord blood. This TCR came from a newborn girl in good health. The chain couples TRBV29-1 to TRBJ2-5; no firm D call. The CDR3 coding sequence is TGCAGCGTTGAAGAAGAAGGGAACCAAGAGACCCAGTACTTC. It is translated as CSVEEEGNQETQYF.